This T cell receptor (beta chain) was documented in a study of cytomegalovirus exposure and HLA in healthy donors. Trimming cost V 0 bases and J 1 base, with 7 bases left between them. Germline CDR1 reads LNHNV; CDR2 reads YYDKDF (reference sequence). This CDR3 is built from 15 residues. With respect to this clone: Its antigen remains unknown.

The study, taken as a whole, reports: A list of 164 TCR beta chains associated with cytomegalovirus was given. The only immune exposure information that was available was CMV serostatus.

In the PCR, 60 Vbeta and 13 Jbeta primers were used. Data came from immunoSEQ multiplex PCR; TCRdb stores just in-frame clones and leaves some out. The sample lists 90,000 to 100,000 clones, around three quarters occurring once. This sequence joins TRBV15 and TRBJ1-5, with unresolved D. The clonotype was recovered from a man between 60 and 75 years old in good health and CMV-seropositive. The specimen was PBMCs. CDR3 sequence: CATSRDSGSNQPQHF. The DNA of the CDR3 is TGTGCCACCAGCAGAGATTCAGGAAGCAATCAGCCCCAGCATTTT.